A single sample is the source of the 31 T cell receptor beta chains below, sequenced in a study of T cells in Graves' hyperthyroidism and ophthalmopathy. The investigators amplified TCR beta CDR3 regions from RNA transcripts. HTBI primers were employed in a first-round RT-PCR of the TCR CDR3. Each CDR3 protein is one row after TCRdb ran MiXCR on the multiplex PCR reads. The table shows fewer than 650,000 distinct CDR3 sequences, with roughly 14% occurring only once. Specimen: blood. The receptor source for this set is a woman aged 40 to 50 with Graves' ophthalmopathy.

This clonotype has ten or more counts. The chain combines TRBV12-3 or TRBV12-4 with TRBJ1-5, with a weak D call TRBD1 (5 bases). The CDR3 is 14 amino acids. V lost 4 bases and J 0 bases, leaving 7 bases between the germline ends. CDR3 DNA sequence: TGTGCCAGCAGTTGGGACGGTAGCAATCAGCCCCAGCATTTT. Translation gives CASSWDGSNQPQHF.

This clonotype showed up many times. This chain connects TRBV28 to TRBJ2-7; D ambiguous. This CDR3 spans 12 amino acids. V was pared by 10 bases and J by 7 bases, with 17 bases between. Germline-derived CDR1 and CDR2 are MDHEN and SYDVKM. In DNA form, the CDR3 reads TGTGCCACAGCAGTGGTGGGAAGGGAGCAGTACTTC. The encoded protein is CATAVVGREQYF.

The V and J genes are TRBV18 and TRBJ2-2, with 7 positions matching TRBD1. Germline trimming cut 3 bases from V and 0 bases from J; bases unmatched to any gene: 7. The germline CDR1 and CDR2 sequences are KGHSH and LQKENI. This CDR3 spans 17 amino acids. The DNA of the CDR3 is TGTGCCAGCTCACCCCAACCCGGGACAGCGAACACCGGGGAGCTGTTTTTT. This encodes CASSPQPGTANTGELFF.

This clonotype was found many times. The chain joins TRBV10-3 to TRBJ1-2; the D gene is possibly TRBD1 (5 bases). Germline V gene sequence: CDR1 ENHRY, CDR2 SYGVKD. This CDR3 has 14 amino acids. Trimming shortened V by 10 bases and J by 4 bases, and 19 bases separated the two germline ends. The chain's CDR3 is CATRGSGASYGYTF. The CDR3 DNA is TGTGCCACGAGAGGTAGCGGGGCCTCCTATGGCTACACCTTC.

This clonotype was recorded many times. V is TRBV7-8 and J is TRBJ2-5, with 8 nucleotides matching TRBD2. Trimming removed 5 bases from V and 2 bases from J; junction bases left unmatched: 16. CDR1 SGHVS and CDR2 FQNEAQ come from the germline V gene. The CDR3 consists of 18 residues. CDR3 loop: CASSLPGGVAGLQETQYF. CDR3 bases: TGTGCCAGCAGCCTCCCCGGCGGAGTAGCGGGGTTACAAGAGACCCAGTACTTC.

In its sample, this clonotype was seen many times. This CDR3 reads CASKGQGADGNTIYF. The CDR3 coding sequence is TGTGCCAGCAAGGGACAGGGGGCGGATGGAAACACCATATATTTT. J is TRBJ1-3 and V is TRBV6-5; 12 bases agree with TRBD1. The CDR3 consists of 15 residues. Germline V gene lookup returns CDR1 MNHEY and CDR2 SVGAGI. After removal of 7 bases from V and 3 bases from J, the junction contained 4 bases not matched to a gene.

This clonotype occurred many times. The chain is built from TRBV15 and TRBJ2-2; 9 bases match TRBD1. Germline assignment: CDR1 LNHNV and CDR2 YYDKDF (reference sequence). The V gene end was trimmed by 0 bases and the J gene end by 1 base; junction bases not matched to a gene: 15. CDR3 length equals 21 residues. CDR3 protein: CATSRDGVGQGIGGNTGELFF. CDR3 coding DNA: TGTGCCACCAGCAGAGATGGCGTGGGACAGGGTATTGGAGGGAACACCGGGGAGCTGTTTTTT.

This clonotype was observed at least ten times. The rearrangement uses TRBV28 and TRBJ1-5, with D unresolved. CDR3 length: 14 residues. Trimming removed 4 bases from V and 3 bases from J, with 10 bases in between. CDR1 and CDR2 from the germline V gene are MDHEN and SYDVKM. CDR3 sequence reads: CASSSTSNNQPQHF. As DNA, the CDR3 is TGTGCCAGCAGTTCCACAAGCAACAATCAGCCCCAGCATTTT.

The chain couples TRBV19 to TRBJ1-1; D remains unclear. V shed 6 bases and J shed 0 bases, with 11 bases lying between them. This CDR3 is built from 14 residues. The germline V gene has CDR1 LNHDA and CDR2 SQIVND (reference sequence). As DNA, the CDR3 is TGTGCCAGTAGGAAGGGCATCATGAACACTGAAGCTTTCTTT. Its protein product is CASRKGIMNTEAFF.

CDR3 nucleotide sequence: TGCAGTTTTGTTAGCCAAGAGACCCAGTACTTC. Translated: CSFVSQETQYF. V is TRBV20-1 and J is TRBJ2-5; D not resolved. CDR1 is DFQATT, CDR2 SNEGSKA, per germline (reference sequence). There are 11 residues in the CDR3. The V and J ends lost 8 bases and 1 base respectively, with 8 bases between them.

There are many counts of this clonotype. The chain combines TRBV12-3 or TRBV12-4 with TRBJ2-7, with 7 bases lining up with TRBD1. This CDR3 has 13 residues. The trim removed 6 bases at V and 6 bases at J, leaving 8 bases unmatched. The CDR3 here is CASSYDRESEQYF. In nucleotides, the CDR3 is TGTGCCAGCAGCTATGACAGGGAGAGCGAGCAGTACTTC.

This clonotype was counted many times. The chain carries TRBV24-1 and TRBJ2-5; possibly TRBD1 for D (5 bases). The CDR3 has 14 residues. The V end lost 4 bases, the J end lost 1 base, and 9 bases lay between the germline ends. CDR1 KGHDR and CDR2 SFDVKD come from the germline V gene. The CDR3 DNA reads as TGTGCCACCAGTGACCCCGACAGCCAAGAGACCCAGTACTTC. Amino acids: CATSDPDSQETQYF.

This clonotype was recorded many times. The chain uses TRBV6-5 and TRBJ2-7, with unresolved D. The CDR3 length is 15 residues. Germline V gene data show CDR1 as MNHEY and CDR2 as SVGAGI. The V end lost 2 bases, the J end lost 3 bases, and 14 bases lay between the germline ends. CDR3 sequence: CASSYELMQDYEQYF. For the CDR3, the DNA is TGTGCCAGCAGTTACGAACTCATGCAGGACTACGAGCAGTACTTC.

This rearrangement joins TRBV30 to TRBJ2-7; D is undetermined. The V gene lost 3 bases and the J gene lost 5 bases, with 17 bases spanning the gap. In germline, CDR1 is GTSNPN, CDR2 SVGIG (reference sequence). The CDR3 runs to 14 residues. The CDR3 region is CAWSPGSGVDEQYF. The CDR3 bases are TGTGCCTGGAGCCCGGGCTCTGGCGTAGACGAGCAGTACTTC.

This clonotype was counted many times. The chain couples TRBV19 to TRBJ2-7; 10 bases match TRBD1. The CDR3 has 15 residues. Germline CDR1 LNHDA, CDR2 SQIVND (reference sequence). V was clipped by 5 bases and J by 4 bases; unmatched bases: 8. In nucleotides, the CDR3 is TGTGCCAGTAGTCCGCTCCCGGGACAGGGGTACGAGCAGTACTTC. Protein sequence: CASSPLPGQGYEQYF.

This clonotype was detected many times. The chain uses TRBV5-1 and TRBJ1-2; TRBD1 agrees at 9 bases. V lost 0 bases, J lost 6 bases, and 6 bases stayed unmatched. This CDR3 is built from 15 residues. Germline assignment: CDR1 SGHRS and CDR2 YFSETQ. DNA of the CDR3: TGCGCCAGCAGCTTGGCCGGGACAGGGCAAGATGGCTACACCTTC. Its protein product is CASSLAGTGQDGYTF. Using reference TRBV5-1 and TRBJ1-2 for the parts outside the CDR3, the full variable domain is KAGVTQTPRYLIKTRGQQVTLSCSPISGHRSVSWYQQTPGQGLQFLFEYFSETQRNKGNFPGRFSGRQFSNSRSEMNVSTLELGDSALYLCASSLAGTGQDGYTFGSGTRLTVV.

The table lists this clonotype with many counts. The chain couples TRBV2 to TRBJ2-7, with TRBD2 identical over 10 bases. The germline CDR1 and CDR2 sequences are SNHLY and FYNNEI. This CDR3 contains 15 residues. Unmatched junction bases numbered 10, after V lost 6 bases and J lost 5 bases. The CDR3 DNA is TGTGCCAGCAGGGGCCTAGCGGGAGTCGGGGACGAGCAGTACTTC. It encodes CASRGLAGVGDEQYF.

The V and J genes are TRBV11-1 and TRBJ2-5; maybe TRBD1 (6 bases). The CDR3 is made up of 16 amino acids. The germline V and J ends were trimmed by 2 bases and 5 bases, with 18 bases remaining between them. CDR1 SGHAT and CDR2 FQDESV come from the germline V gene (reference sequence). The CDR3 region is CASSLPTTGLGETQYF. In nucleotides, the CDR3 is TGTGCCAGCAGCTTACCTACGACAGGTCTGGGGGAGACCCAGTACTTC.

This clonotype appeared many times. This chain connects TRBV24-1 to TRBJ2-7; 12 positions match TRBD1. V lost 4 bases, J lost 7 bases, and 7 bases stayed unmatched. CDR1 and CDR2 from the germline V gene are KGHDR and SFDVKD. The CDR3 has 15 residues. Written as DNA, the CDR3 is TGTGCCACCAGTGACCCTGGGACAGGGGGCCGGGAGCAGTACTTC. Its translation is CATSDPGTGGREQYF.

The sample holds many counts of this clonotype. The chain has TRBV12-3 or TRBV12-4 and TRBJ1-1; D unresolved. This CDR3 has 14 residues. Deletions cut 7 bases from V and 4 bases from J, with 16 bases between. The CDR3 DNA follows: TGTGCCAGCACCAACCAAGTGGCAGGCACTGAAGCTTTCTTT. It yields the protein CASTNQVAGTEAFF.

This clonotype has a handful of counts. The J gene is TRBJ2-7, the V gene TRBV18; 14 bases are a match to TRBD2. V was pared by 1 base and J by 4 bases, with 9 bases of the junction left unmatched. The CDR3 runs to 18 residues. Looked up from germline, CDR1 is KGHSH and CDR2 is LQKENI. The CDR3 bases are TGTGCCAGCTCACCACGGCTGATCGGGACTAGCGGGAGTTACGAGCAGTACTTC. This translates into CASSPRLIGTSGSYEQYF.

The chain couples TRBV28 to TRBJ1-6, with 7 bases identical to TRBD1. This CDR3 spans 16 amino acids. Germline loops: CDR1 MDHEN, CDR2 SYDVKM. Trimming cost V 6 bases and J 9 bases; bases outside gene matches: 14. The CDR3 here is CASRGPGTVIFSPLHF. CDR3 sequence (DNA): TGTGCCAGCAGGGGTCCCGGGACAGTAATTTTTTCACCCCTCCACTTT.

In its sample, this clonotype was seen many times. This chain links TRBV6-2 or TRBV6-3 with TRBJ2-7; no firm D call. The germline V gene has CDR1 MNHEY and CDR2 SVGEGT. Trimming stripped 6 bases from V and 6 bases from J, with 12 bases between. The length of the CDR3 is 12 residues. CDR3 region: CASSLTPPEQYF. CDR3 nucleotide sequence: TGTGCCAGCAGCTTAACCCCACCCGAGCAGTACTTC.

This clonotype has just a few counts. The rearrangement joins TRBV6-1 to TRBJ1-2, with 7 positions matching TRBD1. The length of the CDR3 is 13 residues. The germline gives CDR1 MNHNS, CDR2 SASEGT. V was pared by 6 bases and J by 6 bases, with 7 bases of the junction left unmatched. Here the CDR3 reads CASSATGVDGYTF. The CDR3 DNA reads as TGTGCCAGCAGCGCCACAGGGGTGGATGGCTACACCTTC.

Here the CDR3 reads CATSRDSLAPDTQYF. The DNA for the CDR3 is TGTGCCACCAGCAGAGATTCGCTAGCTCCAGATACGCAGTATTTT. The chain links TRBV15 to TRBJ2-3, with D perhaps matching TRBD2 (5 bases). Germline assignment: CDR1 LNHNV and CDR2 YYDKDF (reference sequence). Deletions cut 0 bases from V and 4 bases from J, with 11 bases between. CDR3 size: 15 residues.

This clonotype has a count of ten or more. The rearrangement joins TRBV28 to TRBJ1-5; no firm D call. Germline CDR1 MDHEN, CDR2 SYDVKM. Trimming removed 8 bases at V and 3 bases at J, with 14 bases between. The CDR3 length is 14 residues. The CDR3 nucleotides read TGTGCCAGCTACTCCGGCACTTACAATCAGCCCCAGCATTTT. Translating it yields CASYSGTYNQPQHF.

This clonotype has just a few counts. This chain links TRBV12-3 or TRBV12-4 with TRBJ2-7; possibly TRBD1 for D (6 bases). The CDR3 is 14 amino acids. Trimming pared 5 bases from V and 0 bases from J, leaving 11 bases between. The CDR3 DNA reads TGTGCCAGCAGTCGACAGGAGCCCTCCTACGAGCAGTACTTC. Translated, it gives CASSRQEPSYEQYF.

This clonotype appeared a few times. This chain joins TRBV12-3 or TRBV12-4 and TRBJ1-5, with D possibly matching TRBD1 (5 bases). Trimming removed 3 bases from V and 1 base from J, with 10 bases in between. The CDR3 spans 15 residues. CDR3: CASSFRGDSNQPQHF. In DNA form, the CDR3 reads TGTGCCAGCAGTTTCAGAGGGGACAGCAATCAGCCCCAGCATTTT.

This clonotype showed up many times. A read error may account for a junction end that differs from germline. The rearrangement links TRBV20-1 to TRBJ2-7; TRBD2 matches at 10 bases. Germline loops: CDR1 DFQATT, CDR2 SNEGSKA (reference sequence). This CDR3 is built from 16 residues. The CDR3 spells CSARETSGVSSYEQYF. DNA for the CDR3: TGCAGTGCGAGAGAAACTAGCGGGGTTTCCTCCTACGAGCAGTACTTC.

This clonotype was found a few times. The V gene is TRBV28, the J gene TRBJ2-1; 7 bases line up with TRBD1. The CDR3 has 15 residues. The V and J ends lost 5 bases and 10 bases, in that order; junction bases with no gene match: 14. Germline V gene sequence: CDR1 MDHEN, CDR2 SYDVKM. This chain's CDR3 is CASSQSGTAKVEQFF. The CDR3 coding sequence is TGTGCCAGCAGTCAGTCCGGGACAGCAAAGGTAGAGCAGTTCTTC.

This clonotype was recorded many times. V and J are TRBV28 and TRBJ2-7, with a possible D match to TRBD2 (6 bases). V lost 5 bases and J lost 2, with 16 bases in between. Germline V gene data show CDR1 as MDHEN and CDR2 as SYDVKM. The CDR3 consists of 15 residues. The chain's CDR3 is CASSPAPSAPYEQYF. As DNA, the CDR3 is TGTGCCAGCAGTCCTGCCCCTAGCGCGCCCTACGAGCAGTACTTC.